The 28 T cell receptor beta chains below come from one sample, sequenced in a study of identical twins. TCRdb processed the 5' RACE reads anew with MiXCR; each CDR3 protein has one entry. Altogether approximately 220,000 distinct CDR3 sequences are present, 7.5% being singletons, with the ten largest covering around 1.8%. These sequences were also reported in another study, on yellow fever vaccine responses in identical twins.

Material: memory (CD45RO+) T cells sorted from blood. The source of these receptors is a woman between 18 and 29 years old in good health.

The rearrangement uses TRBV6-1 and TRBJ2-5; D perhaps matches TRBD2 (6 bases). This CDR3 has 15 amino acids. Germline lookup yields CDR1 MNHNS and CDR2 SASEGT. Trimming left V 6 bases short and J 3 bases short, with 17 bases between. DNA of the CDR3: TGTGCCAGCAGAAATAACGGGGACTGGGAAGAGACCCAGTACTTC. Encoded protein: CASRNNGDWEETQYF.

The sample holds many counts of this clonotype. This chain joins TRBV24-1 and TRBJ2-3, with no clear D. This CDR3 spans 15 amino acids. CDR1 KGHDR and CDR2 SFDVKD come from the germline V gene. Deletions cut 2 bases from V and 2 bases from J, with 10 bases between. CDR3 in DNA: TGTGCCACCAGTGATTCCCAATTAATCACAGATACGCAGTATTTT. It specifies CATSDSQLITDTQYF.

The chain recombines TRBV7-9 with TRBJ1-2, with TRBD1 matching 7 bases. The CDR3 has 16 residues. Germline CDR1 reads SEHNR; CDR2 reads FQNEAQ (reference sequence). V was clipped by 3 bases and J by 0 bases; unmatched bases: 7. The CDR3, as DNA: TGTGCCAGCAGCTTTCCCCAGGGGGGCACTAACTATGGCTACACCTTC. Translated, it gives CASSFPQGGTNYGYTF.

The genes are TRBV28 and TRBJ2-7, with D unresolved. This CDR3 has 12 residues. Trimming cost V 6 bases and J 4 bases, with 10 bases left between them. Germline values: CDR1 MDHEN, CDR2 SYDVKM. The CDR3 region is CASSQRSYEQYF. DNA of the CDR3: TGTGCCAGCAGCCAACGGAGTTACGAGCAGTACTTC.

In the case of this clonotype: The germline gene is not matched at one end of the junction; a read error may be the cause. The CDR3 spells CTSSLGTVDYGYTF. The DNA of the CDR3 is TGTACCAGCAGCTTAGGGACAGTTGACTATGGCTACACCTTC. This chain uses TRBV7-9 with TRBJ1-2; 7 bases match TRBD1. The CDR3 extends over 14 amino acids. Per the germline V gene, CDR1 is SEHNR and CDR2 is FQNEAQ (reference sequence).

This clonotype has a handful of counts. The J gene is TRBJ2-4, the V gene TRBV6-5, with D hard to call. The CDR3 has 16 amino acids. The germline CDR1 and CDR2 sequences are MNHEY and SVGAGI. V lost 2 bases and J 0 bases, leaving 11 bases between the germline ends. The CDR3 sequence: CASSYDKMVAKNIQYF. The CDR3 bases are TGTGCCAGCAGTTACGATAAAATGGTAGCCAAAAACATTCAGTACTTC.

This clonotype occurred many times. The chain employs TRBV5-1 and TRBJ2-3; D remains unclear. The CDR3 is 14 residues long. The germline gives CDR1 SGHRS, CDR2 YFSETQ. Trimming cost V 4 bases and J 4 bases, with 13 bases left between them. CDR3 DNA sequence: TGCGCCAGCAGCATAGGCCACGAAGCAGATACGCAGTATTTT. Residues: CASSIGHEADTQYF. Filled out from reference TRBV5-1 and TRBJ2-3, the complete variable domain reads KAGVTQTPRYLIKTRGQQVTLSCSPISGHRSVSWYQQTPGQGLQFLFEYFSETQRNKGNFPGRFSGRQFSNSRSEMNVSTLELGDSALYLCASSIGHEADTQYFGPGTRLTVL.

A few counts support this clonotype. This chain connects TRBV6-5 to TRBJ1-3, with D possibly matching TRBD1 (5 bases). Per the germline V gene, CDR1 is MNHEY and CDR2 is SVGAGI. V lost 2 bases and J 4 bases, leaving 9 bases between the germline ends. The length of the CDR3 is 14 residues. The CDR3 here is CASSYGGGGNTIYF. In DNA form, the CDR3 reads TGTGCCAGCAGTTACGGGGGAGGAGGAAACACCATATATTTT.

In this sample, this clonotype turned up many times. The V and J genes are TRBV15 and TRBJ2-7; 8 bases line up with TRBD1. This CDR3 region has 15 residues. V shed 3 bases, J shed 3 bases, and the junction held 7 bases outside the gene matches. Germline CDR1 reads LNHNV; CDR2 reads YYDKDF (reference sequence). In DNA, the CDR3 is TGTGCCACCAGCAGCACCGGGACAGGAATCTACGAGCAGTACTTC. Its protein product is CATSSTGTGIYEQYF.

The rearrangement links TRBV4-1 to TRBJ2-1; a weak D match, TRBD2 (7 bases). V was shortened by 3 bases and J by 8 bases, with 20 bases between the two germline ends. Per the germline V gene, CDR1 is MGHRA and CDR2 is YSYEKL. There are 16 residues in the CDR3. The CDR3 sequence: CASSQGWGGPHDEQFF. The CDR3 DNA sequence: TGCGCCAGCAGCCAGGGCTGGGGGGGCCCACACGATGAGCAGTTCTTC.

This clonotype came up a few times. The chain carries TRBV7-9 and TRBJ2-1; the D is unclear. The CDR3 contains 14 residues. Germline loops: CDR1 SEHNR, CDR2 FQNEAQ (reference sequence). V lost 0 bases, J lost 8 bases, and 11 bases lay in between. CDR3: CASSLAVARDEQFF. In DNA, the CDR3 is TGTGCCAGCAGCTTAGCCGTCGCCCGGGATGAGCAGTTCTTC.

There are many counts of this clonotype. The V and J genes are TRBV7-2 and TRBJ2-2; the D is unclear. The V and J ends lost 0 bases and 5 bases respectively, with 13 bases between them. Per germline, CDR1 SGHTA and CDR2 FQGNSA. CDR3 length: 16 residues. The CDR3 nucleotides read TGTGCCAGCAGCTTAGCGCTGCAGGTACGAACCGGGGAGCTGTTTTTT. Its translation is CASSLALQVRTGELFF. Drawing the rest from reference TRBV7-2 and TRBJ2-2, the complete variable domain is GAGVSQSPSNKVTEKGKDVELRCDPISGHTALYWYRQSLGQGLEFLIYFQGNSAPDKSGLPSDRFSAERTGGSVSTLTIQRTQQEDSAVYLCASSLALQVRTGELFFGEGSRLTVL.

This clonotype was detected ten times or more. J is TRBJ2-2 and V is TRBV12-3 or TRBV12-4; a possible D gene is TRBD1 (6 bases). This CDR3 is 15 amino acids long. V gave up 3 bases and J gave up 0 bases, with 8 bases separating them. The CDR3 bases are TGTGCCAGCAGTTTCGGGGACACGAACACCGGGGAGCTGTTTTTT. Its protein product is CASSFGDTNTGELFF.

This clonotype has at least ten counts. The rearrangement joins TRBV29-1 to TRBJ1-4; D might be TRBD1 (5 bases). Trimming removed 6 bases at V and 7 bases at J, with 18 bases between. Looked up from germline, CDR1 is SQVTM and CDR2 is ANQGSEA. The CDR3 has 14 amino acids. The CDR3 DNA is TGCAGCGTGAAGCTAGGGGAGACAGTTGAAAAACTGTTTTTT. Translation: CSVKLGETVEKLFF.

This clonotype has at least ten counts. The gene calls are TRBV14 and TRBJ2-3; D perhaps matches TRBD1 (6 bases). V shed 4 bases and J shed 4 bases, with 9 bases lying between them. Per the germline V gene, CDR1 is SGHDN and CDR2 is FVKESK. CDR3 length equals 13 residues. The DNA of the CDR3 is TGTGCCAGCAGCCCTTGGACAGCAGATACGCAGTATTTT. Translated, it gives CASSPWTADTQYF.

This clonotype was recorded many times. The J gene is TRBJ2-5, the V gene TRBV7-9; D remains ambiguous. The CDR3 loop spans 15 amino acids. Germline values: CDR1 SEHNR, CDR2 FQNEAQ (reference sequence). With 1 base removed from V and 2 bases from J, the gap between germline ends came to 11 bases. CDR3 bases: TGTGCCAGCAGCTTAGTGCATCCTACACAAGAGACCCAGTACTTC. Translating it yields CASSLVHPTQETQYF.

This clonotype was counted only a few times. J is TRBJ1-1 and V is TRBV30; D not certain. The length of the CDR3 is 14 residues. Trimming removed 2 bases from V and 0 bases from J, with 10 bases in between. The germline gives CDR1 GTSNPN, CDR2 SVGIG (reference sequence). The CDR3 spells CAWSRSPMNTEAFF. DNA of the CDR3: TGTGCCTGGAGTCGTTCTCCCATGAACACTGAAGCTTTCTTT. Looking up the rest from reference TRBV30 and TRBJ1-1 gives the full variable domain: SQTIHQWPATLVQPVGSPLSLECTVEGTSNPNLYWYRQAAGRGLQLLFYSVGIGQISSEVPQNLSASRPQDRQFILSSKKLLLSDSGFYLCAWSRSPMNTEAFFGQGTRLTVV.

This clonotype has only a few counts. The chain uses TRBV11-1 and TRBJ2-2; 11 bases map to TRBD1. V was pared by 4 bases and J by 2 bases, with 3 bases of the junction left unmatched. This CDR3 spans 16 amino acids. Per the germline V gene, CDR1 is SGHAT and CDR2 is FQDESV (reference sequence). The CDR3 loop reads CASSSGTGGNTGELFF. CDR3 nucleotides: TGTGCCAGCAGCTCCGGGACAGGGGGAAACACCGGGGAGCTGTTTTTT. The full variable domain, completed using reference TRBV11-1 and TRBJ2-2, is EAEVAQSPRYKITEKSQAVAFWCDPISGHATLYWYRQILGQGPELLVQFQDESVVDDSQLPKDRFSAERLKGVDSTLKIQPAELGDSAMYLCASSSGTGGNTGELFFGEGSRLTVL.

V is TRBV27 and J is TRBJ2-6; D gene ambiguous. The CDR3 covers 20 residues. The germline V gene encodes CDR1 MNHEY and CDR2 SMNVEV (reference sequence). With 6 bases removed from V and 0 bases from J, the gap between germline ends came to 24 bases. As DNA, the CDR3 is TGTGCCAGCAGAATCAGACGAGTAGGGCCTTCCTTCTCTGGGGCCAACGTCCTGACTTTC. Amino acids: CASRIRRVGPSFSGANVLTF.

A few counts support this clonotype. The chain combines TRBV11-2 with TRBJ1-1, with D possibly TRBD1 on 6 matching bases. This CDR3 contains 15 residues. Deletions cut 7 bases from V and 0 bases from J, with 15 bases between. Germline V gene sequence: CDR1 SGHAT, CDR2 FQNNGV. The CDR3 region has the DNA TGTGCCAGCACCATTTCCGGGACACTGAACACTGAAGCTTTCTTT. This encodes CASTISGTLNTEAFF. Full variable domain (remainder filled in from reference TRBV11-2 and TRBJ1-1): EAGVAQSPRYKIIEKRQSVAFWCNPISGHATLYWYQQILGQGPKLLIQFQNNGVVDDSQLPKDRFSAERLKGVDSTLKIQPAKLEDSAVYLCASTISGTLNTEAFFGQGTRLTVV.

The rearrangement links TRBV11-3 to TRBJ2-1; 7 nucleotides agree with TRBD2. The V and J ends lost 5 bases and 6 bases, in that order; junction bases with no gene match: 13. Germline V gene sequence: CDR1 SGHNT, CDR2 YENEEA. CDR3 size: 16 residues. The CDR3 here is CASSTREADRGNEQFF. The CDR3 DNA sequence: TGTGCCAGCAGCACACGGGAGGCCGACCGCGGCAATGAGCAGTTCTTC.

This clonotype was observed a few times. J is TRBJ2-2 and V is TRBV25-1, with 7 bases identical to TRBD2. CDR1 and CDR2 (germline): MGHDK, SYGVNS. J was trimmed by 5 bases and V by 9 bases; bases with no gene match: 9. There are 14 residues in the CDR3. The DNA for the CDR3 is TGTGCCAGTTGGGGAGGGGCGAGAACCGGGGAGCTGTTTTTT. Translation: CASWGGARTGELFF.

This clonotype was detected many times. The rearrangement links TRBV5-1 to TRBJ2-3; D gene ambiguous. V was shortened by 10 bases and J by 6 bases, with 21 bases between the two germline ends. Germline V lookup: CDR1 SGHRS, CDR2 YFSETQ. The CDR3 runs to 14 residues. The CDR3, as DNA: TGCGCCTCTTTAAACACCCCAGGCGTGGATACGCAGTATTTT. Protein: CASLNTPGVDTQYF.

About this clonotype: The junction does not match germline at one end; this may be a read error. The V and J genes are TRBV7-2 and TRBJ2-7; TRBD2 is a possible D gene (5 bases). The length of the CDR3 is 12 residues. In germline, CDR1 is SGHTA, CDR2 FQGNSA. The CDR3 here is CASSPLLRAPSF. For the CDR3, the DNA is TGTGCCAGCAGTCCCCTCTTGAGGGCCCCAAGCTTC. Based on the CDR3 plus reference TRBV7-2 and TRBJ2-7, the full variable domain is GAGVSQSPSNKVTEKGKDVELRCDPISGHTALYWYRQSLGQGLEFLIYFQGNSAPDKSGLPSDRFSAERTGGSVSTLTIQRTQQEDSAVYLCASSPLLRAPSFGPGTRLTVT.

Ten or more counts support this clonotype. J is TRBJ2-3 and V is TRBV3-1; either TRBD1 or TRBD2 may supply D (5 bases each). The germline V and J ends were trimmed by 1 base and 6 bases, with 8 bases remaining between them. The length of the CDR3 is 13 residues. The germline gives CDR1 LGHDT, CDR2 YNNKEL (reference sequence). CDR3 region: CASSQGGADTQYF. Written as DNA, the CDR3 is TGTGCCAGCAGCCAAGGAGGGGCGGATACGCAGTATTTT.

The chain links TRBV9 to TRBJ1-4; 9 positions match TRBD1. The CDR3 runs to 17 residues. V lost 0 bases and J lost 6; bases outside the gene matches: 9. Germline V CDR1 and CDR2: SGDLS, YYNGEE. The CDR3 DNA follows: TGTGCCAGCAGCGTAGGAGGTATCGGGACAGGGTATGAAAAACTGTTTTTT. As protein: CASSVGGIGTGYEKLFF.

The CDR3 sequence is CASSVGGRGTGELFF. DNA of the CDR3: TGTGCCAGCAGCGTCGGGGGGCGGGGCACCGGGGAGCTGTTTTTT. The rearrangement uses TRBV9 and TRBJ2-2; TRBD2 is a possible D gene (7 bases). V shed 2 bases and J shed 4 bases, with 12 bases lying between them. This CDR3 contains 15 residues. In germline, CDR1 is SGDLS, CDR2 YYNGEE. Filled out from reference TRBV9 and TRBJ2-2, the complete variable domain reads DSGVTQTPKHLITATGQRVTLRCSPRSGDLSVYWYQQSLDQGLQFLIQYYNGEERAKGNILERFSAQQFPDLHSELNLSSLELGDSALYFCASSVGGRGTGELFFGEGSRLTVL.

This clonotype was seen repeatedly, ten times or more. The rearrangement joins TRBV20-1 to TRBJ1-6; possible D gene TRBD1, 5 bases. This CDR3 has 15 residues. Trimming cost V 3 bases and J 0 bases, with 9 bases left between them. CDR1 is DFQATT, CDR2 SNEGSKA, per germline (reference sequence). The DNA of the CDR3 is TGCAGTGCTAGGCCAGGGACCTCCTATAATTCACCCCTCCACTTT. Encoded protein: CSARPGTSYNSPLHF.